This paragraph reports one T cell receptor beta chain. CDR3 length equals 17 residues. Germline CDR1 is SGHAT and CDR2 is FQNNGV. The trim removed 3 bases at V and 3 bases at J, leaving 7 bases unmatched. TCRbeta library construction was performed incorporating unique molecular identifiers. TCRdb re-derived calls from the PCR reads in MiXCR, one entry per CDR3 protein. The sample yields some 500,000 distinct CDR3 sequences, around 20% seen once. This sample was taken from a study of T-cell reconstitution after alpha-beta-depleted transplantation in children. The source material was PBMCs from the stem cell graft donor, sampled from the stem cell graft. The chain joins TRBV11-2 to TRBJ2-3, with 12 positions matching TRBD2. The TCR was taken from a human donor who donated a stem cell graft to a child with acute lymphoblastic leukemia. Here the CDR3 reads CASSFRLAGALTDTQYF. CDR3 nucleotide sequence: TGTGCCAGCAGCTTCCGACTAGCGGGAGCTTTAACAGATACGCAGTATTTT.